Each of the 21 T cell receptor beta chains below was sequenced from the same sample in a study of human T cells and chemical hapten exposure (dated by TCRdb to about 2021). The time point label here, explained by the study, means: patch test 1, 2 weeks after DPC sensitization. The treatment or condition label, as the study defines it: therapeutic diphenylcyclopropenone sensitization with weekly scalp DPC. Preparation of the library involved RACE. The data were produced on a NextSeq 500. TCRdb took the public reads, trimmed them with fastp at Q25, ran MiXCR for clone calling and kept in-frame beta chains. Every entry covers one CDR3 protein and lists the most common genes and DNA from its rows. This sample comprises more than 55,000 distinct CDR3 sequences, 9.8% of them detected only once. The ten largest account for approximately 3% of the sample. The sample consisted of whole blood, taken in connection with sensitization to the hapten diphenylcyclopropenone (DPC). Receptor source: a woman aged 40 to 50 with alopecia areata. Some clones in this sample may be carry-over from other donors' samples.

This clonotype has ten or more counts. The J gene is TRBJ2-7, the V gene TRBV30, with TRBD1 matching over 9 bases. The V and J ends lost 4 bases and 6 bases, in that order; junction bases with no gene match: 4. Germline V lookup: CDR1 GTSNPN, CDR2 SVGIG (reference sequence). The CDR3 is made up of 12 amino acids. The CDR3 sequence is CAWTRDRAEQYF. CDR3 sequence (DNA): TGTGCCTGGACCCGGGACAGGGCCGAGCAGTACTTC.

At least ten counts were recorded for this clonotype. This chain connects TRBV11-2 to TRBJ2-7; 7 nucleotides agree with TRBD1. Germline values: CDR1 SGHAT, CDR2 FQNNGV. The CDR3 loop spans 14 amino acids. The trim removed 3 bases at V and 3 bases at J, leaving 5 bases unmatched. The CDR3 region is CASSFQTGYYEQYF. CDR3 DNA sequence: TGTGCCAGCAGCTTCCAGACAGGGTACTACGAGCAGTACTTC.

This clonotype was counted at least ten times. The V gene is TRBV5-1, the J gene TRBJ2-3; D gene unclear. Deletions cut 0 bases from V and 6 bases from J, with 5 bases between. There are 12 residues in the CDR3. Germline V lookup: CDR1 SGHRS, CDR2 YFSETQ. This chain's CDR3 is CASSLGVDTQYF. Here the CDR3 DNA reads TGCGCCAGCAGCTTGGGGGTGGATACGCAGTATTTT.

Only a few counts were recorded for this clonotype. The genes are TRBV10-2 and TRBJ2-7; D is undetermined. Germline CDR1 is WSHSY and CDR2 is SAAADI. CDR3 length: 15 amino acids. The V end lost 5 bases, the J end lost 2 bases, and 16 bases lay between the germline ends. CDR3 in DNA: TGCGCCAGCAGTAAATCACCCGCCGTTGCCTACGAGCAGTACTTC. This sequence encodes CASSKSPAVAYEQYF.

This clonotype occurred many times. This chain uses TRBV18 with TRBJ1-2, with a possible D match to TRBD1 (5 bases). The CDR3 spans 13 residues. Germline assignment: CDR1 KGHSH and CDR2 LQKENI. The V end lost 3 bases, the J end lost 6 bases, and 11 bases lay between the germline ends. The CDR3 region is CASSPREKNGYTF. CDR3 sequence (DNA): TGTGCCAGCTCACCCAGGGAGAAGAATGGCTACACCTTC.

The V gene is TRBV11-3, the J gene TRBJ2-1; 8 nucleotides align to TRBD2. Trimming at V came to 1 base and at J to 8 bases, leaving 22 bases not matched to a gene. This CDR3 is built from 20 residues. From germline, CDR1 is SGHNT and CDR2 YENEEA. CDR3 DNA sequence: TGTGCCAGCAGCTTAGTTTACGGGACGGGCATAGAAAGCGGGGGCTATGAGCAGTTCTTC. Its protein is CASSLVYGTGIESGGYEQFF.

This clonotype was counted only a few times. V gene TRBV18 combines with J gene TRBJ2-7, with 15 positions matching TRBD2. Germline V gives CDR1 KGHSH, CDR2 LQKENI. The CDR3 loop spans 17 amino acids. V lost 1 base, J lost 1 base, and 2 bases stayed unmatched. CDR3 coding DNA: TGTGCCAGCTCACCACGGGGACTAGCGGGGGGATCCTACGAGCAGTACTTC. This gives the protein CASSPRGLAGGSYEQYF.

In this sample, this clonotype turned up many times. The chain carries TRBV12-3 or TRBV12-4 and TRBJ1-5; D gene unclear. V lost 0 bases, J lost 3 bases, and 3 bases lay in between. The CDR3 consists of 13 residues. The CDR3 sequence is CASSLAHNQPQHF. DNA for the CDR3: TGTGCCAGCAGTTTAGCCCACAATCAGCCCCAGCATTTT.

This clonotype was observed at least ten times. The V gene is TRBV20-1, the J gene TRBJ1-5; D gene uncertain. CDR3 length: 14 amino acids. CDR1 and CDR2 (germline): DFQATT, SNEGSKA (reference sequence). V shed 3 bases and J shed 3 bases, with 12 bases lying between them. CDR3 coding DNA: TGCAGTGCTAGTCGAGGGTTGTTCAATCAGCCCCAGCATTTT. Amino acids: CSASRGLFNQPQHF.

This clonotype was observed many times. The chain carries TRBV30 and TRBJ2-3, with D perhaps TRBD1 or TRBD2 (6 bases each). Germline V CDR1 and CDR2: GTSNPN, SVGIG (reference sequence). CDR3 size: 15 residues. V lost 4 bases and J lost 0, with 14 bases in between. In DNA, the CDR3 is TGTGCCTGGATGGGGGGCTGGACTAGCACAGATACGCAGTATTTT. This gives the protein CAWMGGWTSTDTQYF.

This clonotype was seen only a few times. The rearrangement uses TRBV11-2 and TRBJ2-5; D uncertain. The germline gives CDR1 SGHAT, CDR2 FQNNGV. The CDR3 spans 14 residues. V was trimmed by 5 bases and J by 1 base, leaving 11 bases between them. The chain's CDR3 is CASSPQTVQETQYF. Here the CDR3 DNA reads TGTGCCAGCAGCCCGCAAACAGTCCAAGAGACCCAGTACTTC.

This clonotype was recorded many times. The V and J genes are TRBV15 and TRBJ2-1; the D gene is possibly TRBD2 (6 bases). Germline V gene lookup returns CDR1 LNHNV and CDR2 YYDKDF (reference sequence). Deletions cut 8 bases from V and 5 bases from J, with 13 bases between. This CDR3 spans 13 amino acids. The DNA for the CDR3 is TGTGCCACCCTGGAGGGGTCTCACAATGAGCAGTTCTTC. Translated: CATLEGSHNEQFF.

In its sample, this clonotype was seen many times. The V and J genes are TRBV20-1 and TRBJ2-4; a possible D gene is TRBD2 (7 bases). The CDR3 totals 15 residues. Germline V gene data show CDR1 as DFQATT and CDR2 as SNEGSKA (reference sequence). Trimming removed 3 bases from V and 5 bases from J, with 17 bases in between. Here the CDR3 DNA reads TGCAGTGCTAGCCCCAGGACAGCGGGACAAAACATTCAGTACTTC. It specifies CSASPRTAGQNIQYF.

The sample holds many counts of this clonotype. This chain connects TRBV3-1 to TRBJ1-2, with D perhaps TRBD1 (5 bases). The CDR3 has 15 residues. V lost 4 bases and J lost 2, with 14 bases in between. The germline V gene encodes CDR1 LGHDT and CDR2 YNNKEL (reference sequence). DNA of the CDR3: TGTGCCAGCAGCCCATCCATGCAGGGCAACTATGGCTACACCTTC. Translated: CASSPSMQGNYGYTF.

This clonotype was counted many times. CDR3: CASSLRDRDTGELFF. In DNA, the CDR3 is TGTGCCAGCAGCTTAAGGGACAGGGACACCGGGGAGCTGTTTTTT. This rearrangement joins TRBV7-9 to TRBJ2-2, with 9 bases matching TRBD1. With V trimmed by 2 bases and J by 3 bases, 1 base remained unmatched. Germline V gene data show CDR1 as SEHNR and CDR2 as FQNEAQ (reference sequence). This CDR3 has 15 amino acids.

This clonotype was seen at least ten times. J is TRBJ2-1 and V is TRBV29-1, with D perhaps matching TRBD2 (7 bases). The CDR3 runs to 13 residues. Looked up from germline, CDR1 is SQVTM and CDR2 is ANQGSEA. V lost 4 bases to trimming and J lost 7 bases, with 14 bases between them. DNA for the CDR3: TGCAGCGTTGGAACGGGGGGCAAGAATGAGCAGTTCTTC. Translation: CSVGTGGKNEQFF.

By share, this clonotype counts as medium-sized. This chain uses TRBV4-1 with TRBJ2-6; D may be TRBD1 (6 bases). CDR3 length equals 16 residues. The germline CDR1 and CDR2 sequences are MGHRA and YSYEKL. V was shortened by 0 bases and J by 1 base, with 7 bases between the two germline ends. The CDR3 reads CASSQDQGSGANVLTF. In nucleotides, the CDR3 is TGCGCCAGCAGCCAAGATCAGGGGTCTGGGGCCAACGTCCTGACTTTC.

This clonotype was recorded at least ten times. V is TRBV4-3 and J is TRBJ1-1; 7 nucleotides match TRBD1. The CDR3 loop spans 13 amino acids. V trimming: 2 bases; J trimming: 3 bases; junction bases outside the gene matches: 0. From germline, CDR1 is LGHNA and CDR2 YSLEER. This CDR3 reads CASSQQGDTEAFF. The CDR3 DNA reads TGCGCCAGCAGCCAACAGGGGGACACTGAAGCTTTCTTT.

At least ten counts were recorded for this clonotype. The chain uses TRBV20-1 and TRBJ2-1; 10 bases fit TRBD2. With V trimmed by 5 bases and J by 2 bases, 3 bases remained unmatched. The CDR3 consists of 14 residues. The germline V gene has CDR1 DFQATT and CDR2 SNEGSKA (reference sequence). The CDR3 sequence is CSAPLAGAYNEQFF. In DNA, the CDR3 is TGCAGTGCTCCCCTAGCGGGGGCCTACAATGAGCAGTTCTTC.

This clonotype counts as medium-sized. The chain employs TRBV12-3 or TRBV12-4 and TRBJ1-5; 8 bases agree with TRBD1. The junction had 4 bases not matched to a gene; V was cut back by 1 base and J by 5 bases. This CDR3 spans 15 amino acids. Here the CDR3 DNA reads TGTGCCAGCAGTTTAGGGACAGGGCGCCATCAGCCCCAGCATTTT. It encodes CASSLGTGRHQPQHF.

This clonotype was detected ten times or more. The chain links TRBV9 to TRBJ2-6; D may be TRBD1 (6 bases). V was pared by 3 bases and J by 0 bases, with 13 bases between. This CDR3 region has 17 residues. Germline CDR1 and CDR2: SGDLS and YYNGEE. The CDR3 region has the DNA TGTGCCAGCAGCGCCCGGGACACGCCCTCTGGGGCCAACGTCCTGACTTTC. Amino acids: CASSARDTPSGANVLTF.